The rows below give T cell receptor beta chains drawn from one sample of a study of blood T cell repertoires in COVID-19. The assay was immunoSEQ multiplex PCR, and TCRdb's table has in-frame clones only and misses some. The profile covers roughly 200,000 clones, with 70% to 85% appearing a single time and around 7.8% taken by the ten largest. The sequenced material came from peripheral blood. The receptors here all came from a woman aged 80 or over with COVID-19, enrolled during active disease. Each CDR3 is given with its conserved first and last residue. The order of the fields is V gene, D gene, clone size, J gene, CDR3 DNA, CDR3 protein. D genes are given only for firm matches. The listing skips clone size in some rows; elsewhere it reads once, few, many or a size class.

TRBV7-9	-	-	TRBJ2-7	TGTGCCAGCAGCTCAGGAAGACAGGGAGGCGAGCAGTACTTC	CASSSGRQGGEQYF
TRBV18	-	-	TRBJ2-5	TGTGCCAGCTCACAGGGGCAAGAGACCCAGTACTTC	CASSQGQETQYF
TRBV5-1	-	-	TRBJ1-2	TGCGCCAGCAGCTTGGCCCCGGACAGATATGGCTACACCTTC	CASSLAPDRYGYTF
TRBV3-1/TRBV3-2	-	-	TRBJ1-3	TGTGCCAGCAGCCAAGAGGTCCCGGCTGGAAACACCATATATTTT	CASSQEVPAGNTIYF
TRBV10-3	TRBD2	-	TRBJ2-3	TGTGCCATCAGTGAGACCCGTACTAGCGGGAGAAACACAGATACGCAGTATTTT	CAISETRTSGRNTDTQYF
TRBV7-7	-	-	TRBJ1-6	TGTGCTAGCAGCACCCCCCCCGGGAATAATTCACCCCTCCACTTT	CASSTPPGNNSPLHF
TRBV19	-	few	TRBJ1-5	TGTGCCAGTAGTATAGCAGGGAATCAGCCCCAGCATTTT	CASSIAGNQPQHF
TRBV7-2	-	-	TRBJ2-2	TGTGCCAGCAGCTTAGTCCCCAGCACGGGCACCGGGGAGCTGTTTTTT	CASSLVPSTGTGELFF
TRBV5-1	TRBD2	-	TRBJ2-1	TGCGCCAGCAGACTAGCGGGAGTTAGTTCCTACAATGAGCAGTTCTTC	CASRLAGVSSYNEQFF
TRBV3-1/TRBV3-2	TRBD2	-	TRBJ2-1	TGTGCCAGCAGCCCACTAGCGGGTAGCTCCTACAATGAGCAGTTCTTC	CASSPLAGSSYNEQFF
TRBV5-1	TRBD2	few	TRBJ2-7	TGCGCCAGCAGCTTTAGCGGGAGTAACTACGAGCAGTACTTC	CASSFSGSNYEQYF
TRBV24-1	TRBD2	-	TRBJ2-1	TGTGCCACCAGTGACCCCTCGCGGGAGGGGAGCGAGCAGTTCTTC	CATSDPSREGSEQFF
TRBV11-2	TRBD1	-	TRBJ2-7	TGTGCCAGCAGCTTAGGGACAGGCTCCTACGAGCAGTACTTC	CASSLGTGSYEQYF
TRBV10-3	-	-	TRBJ1-2	TGTGCCATCAGTGAGTCGACAGGACCTGGCTACACCTTC	CAISESTGPGYTF
TRBV5-1	-	-	TRBJ2-5	TGCGCCAGCAGCTTGGCTTCAGGGGAAGAGACCCAGTACTTC	CASSLASGEETQYF
TRBV27	TRBD2	once	TRBJ2-2	TGTGCCAGCAGTTTAGCTCGACTAGCGGGGGCAAACACCGGGGAGCTGTTTTTT	CASSLARLAGANTGELFF
TRBV19	-	-	TRBJ2-7	TGTGCCAGTAAGGAGGGGGCTGATTTGGAGCAGTACTTC	CASKEGADLEQYF
TRBV6-5	TRBD1	-	TRBJ1-5	TGTGCCAGCAGGAACAGGGGCCTTCAGCCCCAGCATTTT	CASRNRGLQPQHF
TRBV4-2	-	once	TRBJ1-1	TGTGCCAGCAGCCAAGAGTTAACAGGGAACACTGAAGCTTTCTTT	CASSQELTGNTEAFF
TRBV9	TRBD2	-	TRBJ2-7	TGTGCCAGCAGCCGTCGGGACGGGGGGGGAGAGCAGTACTTC	CASSRRDGGGEQYF
TRBV2	TRBD1	-	TRBJ1-2	TGTGCCAGCAGCAAACAGGGGTATCACTATGGCTACACCTTC	CASSKQGYHYGYTF
TRBV25-1	-	-	TRBJ1-5	TGTGCCAGCACCCTAAGGGGTTATAGCAATCAGCCCCAGCATTTT	CASTLRGYSNQPQHF
TRBV5-1	-	-	TRBJ1-1	TGCGCCAGCAGCTTGGGGGTCGGGTCGAACACTGAAGCTTTCTTT	CASSLGVGSNTEAFF
TRBV7-3	-	-	TRBJ2-1	TGTGCCAGCAGCTTGTCAGGGGCGGTCACCTACAATGAGCAGTTCTTC	CASSLSGAVTYNEQFF